Presented here are 29 T cell receptor beta chains from one specimen sequenced in a study of T cells in localized non-small cell lung cancer. The table came from immunoSEQ multiplex PCR; TCRdb's copy has only in-frame clones and leaves some out. The top ten clones hold roughly 14% of a sample with 60,000 to 75,000 clones, almost 85% of them seen once. The sequenced sample was peripheral blood, obtained before any cancer treatment. These receptors all come from a female donor of 60 years or more with stage I lung adenocarcinoma.

This rearrangement joins TRBV5-6 to TRBJ2-2; TRBD1 agrees at 9 bases. Germline CDR1 and CDR2: SGHDT and YYEEEE. The CDR3 consists of 15 residues. V was clipped by 5 bases and J by 3 bases; unmatched bases: 5. CDR3: CASRRTGEDTGELFF. The CDR3 DNA reads as TGTGCCAGCAGACGGACAGGGGAGGACACCGGGGAGCTGTTTTTT.

In this sample, this clone turned up once. The V call is TRBV2, the J call TRBJ2-3, with 11 bases that match TRBD2. The CDR3 consists of 14 residues. After removal of 7 bases from V and 7 bases from J, the junction contained 7 bases not matched to a gene. Germline V gives CDR1 SNHLY, CDR2 FYNNEI. The CDR3 loop is CASTPSGGTNTQYF. For the CDR3, the DNA is TGTGCCAGCACTCCTAGCGGGGGGACCAATACGCAGTATTTT.

The chain has TRBV5-6 and TRBJ2-2; 10 nucleotides agree with TRBD1. Germline-derived CDR1 and CDR2 are SGHDT and YYEEEE. Trimming took 5 bases from V and 4 from J; bases not matched to a gene: 11. This CDR3 spans 17 amino acids. This CDR3 reads CASRLDRGIGSTGELFF. The CDR3 region has the DNA TGTGCCAGCAGACTGGACAGGGGGATCGGTAGCACCGGGGAGCTGTTTTTT.

J is TRBJ2-1 and V is TRBV5-1, with TRBD2 identical over 7 bases. V lost 7 bases, J lost 0 bases, and 7 bases stayed unmatched. The V gene's germline CDR1 is SGHRS and CDR2 YFSETQ. This CDR3 comprises 15 residues. This chain's CDR3 is CASGTGTTSYNEQFF. In DNA form, the CDR3 reads TGCGCCAGCGGTACCGGGACTACCTCCTACAATGAGCAGTTCTTC.

This clone came up a few times. The chain uses TRBV18 and TRBJ2-3; possibly TRBD1 for D (5 bases). This CDR3 is built from 16 residues. The ends were cut back, 3 bases at V and 3 bases at J, with 16 bases in the middle. Germline assignment: CDR1 KGHSH and CDR2 LQKENI. The CDR3, as DNA: TGTGCCAGCTCACCGACCTTACAGGACCTAACAGATACGCAGTATTTT. Translation gives CASSPTLQDLTDTQYF.

This clone was picked up a small number of times. This chain uses TRBV9 with TRBJ2-5; 10 bases agree with TRBD1. J gave up 5 bases and V 4 bases, and 8 bases lay outside the gene matches. CDR1 and CDR2 from the germline V gene are SGDLS and YYNGEE. The CDR3 spans 15 residues. CDR3 in DNA: TGTGCCAGCAGCCCGCTGACAGGGGGCTACGAGACCCAGTACTTC. Protein sequence: CASSPLTGGYETQYF.

The chain joins TRBV6-1 to TRBJ1-1; 9 bases line up with TRBD1. This CDR3 contains 17 residues. V lost 4 bases, J lost 0 bases, and 9 bases stayed unmatched. From germline, CDR1 is MNHNS and CDR2 SASEGT. The chain's CDR3 is CASSVRGQGFMNTEAFF. The CDR3 DNA follows: TGTGCCAGCAGTGTCCGTGGACAGGGGTTTATGAACACTGAAGCTTTCTTT.

This clone was found once. This sequence joins TRBV30 and TRBJ1-3; no firm D call. Germline CDR1 GTSNPN, CDR2 SVGIG (reference sequence). V was cut by 2 bases and J by 0 bases, with 11 bases left in between. CDR3 length: 15 residues. CDR3 bases: TGTGCCTGGAGTCTGGGCATTGGCTCTGGAAACACCATATATTTT. Protein sequence: CAWSLGIGSGNTIYF.

This clone appeared a single time. The chain uses TRBV10-2 and TRBJ1-1; possible D gene TRBD1, 5 bases. The V and J ends lost 8 bases and 0 bases respectively, with 10 bases between them. The germline gives CDR1 WSHSY, CDR2 SAAADI. This CDR3 is built from 13 residues. CDR3 in DNA: TGCGCCAGCGGACGGGGCATGAACACTGAAGCTTTCTTT. Protein product: CASGRGMNTEAFF.

The chain carries TRBV14 and TRBJ2-7; no definite D call. The germline gives CDR1 SGHDN, CDR2 FVKESK. Trimming removed 1 base at V and 7 bases at J, with 11 bases between. The CDR3 has 13 amino acids. CDR3 in DNA: TGTGCCAGCAGCCAAGGTCCAGCCGGTGAGCAGTACTTC. It is translated as CASSQGPAGEQYF.

This clone was observed a single time. This sequence joins TRBV28 and TRBJ1-3; D is perhaps TRBD1 (6 bases). Germline CDR1 and CDR2: MDHEN and SYDVKM. Trimming shortened V by 4 bases and J by 2 bases, and 15 bases separated the two germline ends. This CDR3 has 16 residues. As DNA, the CDR3 is TGTGCCAGCAGTTCACATGGGGGGCCCACTGGAAACACCATATATTTT. Amino acid sequence: CASSSHGGPTGNTIYF.

J is TRBJ2-4 and V is TRBV7-9, with 7 nucleotides matching TRBD1. This CDR3 is 18 amino acids long. V lost 0 bases to trimming and J lost 2 bases; unmatched junction nucleotides: 10. Germline V gene lookup returns CDR1 SEHNR and CDR2 FQNEAQ (reference sequence). The DNA for the CDR3 is TGTGCCAGCAGCTTAGCGTCGGGACAGACGGACTCCAAAAACATTCAGTACTTC. It translates to CASSLASGQTDSKNIQYF.

The chain couples TRBV5-1 to TRBJ1-2, with TRBD1 matching 10 bases. Trimming removed 0 bases from V and 8 bases from J; junction bases left unmatched: 4. This CDR3 is built from 14 residues. Germline lookup yields CDR1 SGHRS and CDR2 YFSETQ. The CDR3 nucleotides are TGCGCCAGCAGCTTGGGACAGGGGGCGCGAGGCTACACCTTC. This translates into CASSLGQGARGYTF.

Concerning this clone itself: Relative to the germline gene, one junction end is altered; a read error may explain this. This chain links TRBV7-7 with TRBJ2-1; 7 bases line up with TRBD1. The CDR3 loop spans 16 amino acids. CDR1 and CDR2 from the germline V gene are SSHAT and FNYEAQ (reference sequence). This chain's CDR3 is CASSLGDSSSYNEQFF. The CDR3 nucleotides read TGTGCTAGCAGCTTAGGGGACAGTAGCTCCTACAATGAGCAGTTCTTC. Supplemented by reference TRBV7-7 and TRBJ2-1, the full variable domain reads GAGVSQSPRYKVTKRGQDVTLRCDPISSHATLYWYQQALGQGPEFLTYFNYEAQPDKSGLPSDRFSAERPEGSISTLTIQRTEQRDSAMYRCASSLGDSSSYNEQFFGPGTRLTVL.

V is TRBV19 and J is TRBJ2-1; TRBD2 agrees at 9 bases. CDR1 is LNHDA, CDR2 SQIVND, per germline (reference sequence). The V gene end was trimmed by 4 bases and the J gene end by 7 bases; junction bases not matched to a gene: 5. The CDR3 length is 14 residues. CDR3 sequence (DNA): TGTGCCAGTAGTACCCGCGGGGGGGCGAATGAGCAGTTCTTC. It is translated as CASSTRGGANEQFF.

This clone occurred many times. The gene calls are TRBV12-5 and TRBJ2-1, with D unclear. Germline values: CDR1 LGHNT, CDR2 FRNRAP. The CDR3 runs to 16 residues. Trimming removed 0 bases at V and 4 bases at J, with 13 bases between. CDR3 DNA: TGTGCTAGTGGTTTGGTACTAAGGCCGCCTTACAATGAGCAGTTCTTC. Encoded protein: CASGLVLRPPYNEQFF. The entire variable domain, with the rest obtained from reference TRBV12-5 and TRBJ2-1, is as follows: DARVTQTPRHKVTEMGQEVTMRCQPILGHNTVFWYRQTMMQGLELLAYFRNRAPLDDSGMPKDRFSAEMPDATLATLKIQPSEPRDSAVYFCASGLVLRPPYNEQFFGPGTRLTVL.

This clone was seen a handful of times. The V call is TRBV6-1, the J call TRBJ1-5, with 7 bases identical to TRBD1. The germline gives CDR1 MNHNS, CDR2 SASEGT. The J segment lost 6 bases and the V segment lost 6 bases, leaving 5 bases of the junction unmatched. This CDR3 region has 13 residues. The DNA of the CDR3 is TGTGCCAGCAGGGCGGGACAGACTCAGCCCCAGCATTTT. It is translated as CASRAGQTQPQHF.

This rearrangement joins TRBV21-1 to TRBJ2-3; TRBD2 is taken as the D call from the table, unchecked against the DNA. TRBV21-1 is an annotated pseudogene. The CDR3 spans 15 residues. The CDR3 region has the DNA TGTGCCAGCAGCAAGGGGCGGGAGAGCACAGATACGCAGTATTTT. As protein: CASSKGRESTDTQYF.

This clone has ten or more counts. The genes are TRBV9 and TRBJ1-1; D remains ambiguous. The CDR3 runs to 17 residues. The ends were cut back, 0 bases at V and 0 bases at J, with 15 bases in the middle. From germline, CDR1 is SGDLS and CDR2 YYNGEE. The CDR3 spells CASSVGVGHFMNTEAFF. CDR3 coding DNA: TGTGCCAGCAGCGTAGGGGTTGGGCACTTTATGAACACTGAAGCTTTCTTT.

This sequence joins TRBV10-3 and TRBJ1-5; D is undetermined. Trimming took 6 bases from V and 3 from J, leaving 9 bases between them. The CDR3 consists of 13 residues. In germline, CDR1 is ENHRY, CDR2 SYGVKD. This chain's CDR3 is CAIRNRDNQPQHF. The CDR3, as DNA: TGTGCCATCAGAAACAGAGACAATCAGCCCCAGCATTTT.

The V and J genes are TRBV18 and TRBJ1-6, with D possibly being TRBD1 (6 bases). Germline V gene data show CDR1 as KGHSH and CDR2 as LQKENI. Between the trimmed V and J ends, which lost 5 bases and 11 bases, there was a span of 16 bases. The CDR3 has 14 residues. CDR3 in amino acids: CASSTTGHLAPLHF. The DNA for the CDR3 is TGTGCCAGCTCAACAACAGGGCATTTGGCACCCCTCCACTTT.

This chain uses TRBV5-1 with TRBJ2-5; TRBD2 might be the D (6 bases). The germline CDR1 and CDR2 sequences are SGHRS and YFSETQ. CDR3 size: 14 residues. The ends were cut back, 3 bases at V and 2 bases at J, with 11 bases in the middle. Here the CDR3 reads CASSSEGRQETQYF. The CDR3 coding sequence is TGCGCCAGCAGCTCGGAGGGACGACAAGAGACCCAGTACTTC.

The chain has TRBV5-1 and TRBJ1-1, with TRBD1 matching over 7 bases. Germline assignment: CDR1 SGHRS and CDR2 YFSETQ. The CDR3 length is 14 residues. The V and J ends lost 2 bases and 5 bases, in that order; junction bases with no gene match: 6. DNA of the CDR3: TGCGCCAGCAGCTTACAGGGGACCGGGACTGAAGCTTTCTTT. This codes for CASSLQGTGTEAFF.

The chain employs TRBV6-5 and TRBJ1-5; D is perhaps TRBD1 (5 bases). Germline V lookup: CDR1 MNHEY, CDR2 SVGAGI. The V end lost 3 bases, the J end lost 6 bases, and 12 bases lay between the germline ends. This CDR3 comprises 14 residues. The DNA of the CDR3 is TGTGCCAGCAGTTATGGGGGATCCGGTCAGCCCCAGCATTTT. The encoded protein is CASSYGGSGQPQHF.

V gene TRBV14 combines with J gene TRBJ2-7, with D possibly TRBD2 on 5 matching bases. V was trimmed by 5 bases and J by 3 bases, leaving 11 bases between them. The CDR3 runs to 13 residues. Germline loops: CDR1 SGHDN, CDR2 FVKESK. The CDR3 coding sequence is TGTGCCAGCAGCTCTGGACTGCGCTACGAGCAGTACTTC. This translates into CASSSGLRYEQYF.

The V call is TRBV9, the J call TRBJ2-3; TRBD2 matches at 8 bases. Germline V gene data show CDR1 as SGDLS and CDR2 as YYNGEE. V shed 0 bases and J 3 bases; nucleotides not matched to a gene: 9. The CDR3 length is 17 residues. Here the CDR3 reads CASSVGLKKRETDTQYF. The CDR3 nucleotides are TGTGCCAGCAGCGTAGGTTTAAAAAAGCGGGAGACAGATACGCAGTATTTT.

The chain uses TRBV28 and TRBJ1-2; the D gene is possibly TRBD1 (5 bases). The CDR3 is 15 amino acids. CDR1 and CDR2 (germline): MDHEN, SYDVKM. Trimming left V 7 bases short and J 0 bases short, with 15 bases between. The CDR3 reads CASNNGGDTNYGYTF. DNA of the CDR3: TGTGCCAGCAATAATGGGGGGGATACTAACTATGGCTACACCTTC.

V and J are TRBV5-4 and TRBJ2-3; D perhaps matches TRBD1 (5 bases). This CDR3 region has 15 residues. V lost 1 base, J lost 7 bases, and 16 bases lay in between. Germline loops: CDR1 SGHNT, CDR2 YYREEE (reference sequence). CDR3 protein: CASSLRQRDLNTQYF. For the CDR3, the DNA is TGTGCCAGCAGCTTGAGACAGCGAGATTTGAATACGCAGTATTTT.

The chain couples TRBV5-1 to TRBJ1-4; D gene unclear. The CDR3 has 16 amino acids. Trimming cost V 3 bases and J 3 bases, with 15 bases left between them. Germline V lookup: CDR1 SGHRS, CDR2 YFSETQ. The CDR3 DNA is TGCGCCAGCAGCTCCTCCGGTGGAGCAGCTAATGAAAAACTGTTTTTT. Translated, it gives CASSSSGGAANEKLFF. Combining the CDR3 with reference TRBV5-1 and TRBJ1-4 gives the whole variable domain KAGVTQTPRYLIKTRGQQVTLSCSPISGHRSVSWYQQTPGQGLQFLFEYFSETQRNKGNFPGRFSGRQFSNSRSEMNVSTLELGDSALYLCASSSSGGAANEKLFFGSGTQLSVL.